A single sample gave rise to the 28 T cell receptor beta chains below, sequenced in a study of blood T cell repertoires in COVID-19. Assay: immunoSEQ multiplex PCR; the TCRdb copy retains only in-frame clones and omits some. The repertoire consists of under 45,000 clones, with about 74% occurring once and the leading ten covering roughly 2%. Input material: peripheral blood. Every receptor here comes from a man aged 60 to 75 with active COVID-19.

The chain is built from TRBV19 and TRBJ1-1; D unclear. Deletions cut 5 bases from V and 7 bases from J, with 2 bases between. The germline V gene encodes CDR1 LNHDA and CDR2 SQIVND (reference sequence). The CDR3 is 9 amino acids. CDR3 nucleotides: TGTGCCAGTAGTCTTGAAGCTTTCTTT. The encoded protein is CASSLEAFF. Based on the CDR3 plus reference TRBV19 and TRBJ1-1, the full variable domain is DGGITQSPKYLFRKEGQNVTLSCEQNLNHDAMYWYRQDPGQGLRLIYYSQIVNDFQKGDIAEGYSVSREKKESFPLTVTSAQKNPTAFYLCASSLEAFFGQGTRLTVV.

This chain links TRBV5-1 with TRBJ2-2; D not resolved. This CDR3 spans 14 amino acids. Deletions cut 2 bases from V and 4 bases from J, with 9 bases between. CDR1 is SGHRS, CDR2 YFSETQ, per germline. CDR3 protein: CASSFPSGTGELFF. The CDR3 DNA reads TGCGCCAGCAGCTTTCCGTCCGGCACCGGGGAGCTGTTTTTT.

This clone appeared once. The chain links TRBV4-2 to TRBJ2-1; possible D gene TRBD2, 6 bases. The V end lost 0 bases, the J end lost 15 bases, and 15 bases lay between the germline ends. The germline V gene has CDR1 LGHNA and CDR2 YNFKEQ. This CDR3 comprises 13 residues. The CDR3 nucleotides read TGTGCCAGCAGCCAAGATGGGGCGGGGCACACGTTCTTC. Translation gives CASSQDGAGHTFF.

The chain carries TRBV7-2 and TRBJ2-7, with TRBD2 identical over 7 bases. The germline gives CDR1 SGHTA, CDR2 FQGNSA. The CDR3 is made up of 13 amino acids. Trimming at V came to 7 bases and at J to 5 bases, leaving 8 bases not matched to a gene. For the CDR3, the DNA is TGTGCCAGCACCCTTGGGGGGGAAAACGAGCAGTACTTC. It translates to CASTLGGENEQYF.

The chain couples TRBV9 to TRBJ2-5, with 7 bases fitting TRBD2. Germline lookup yields CDR1 SGDLS and CDR2 YYNGEE. V shed 4 bases, J shed 0 bases, and the junction held 3 bases outside the gene matches. The CDR3 is made up of 14 amino acids. The CDR3 DNA is TGTGCCAGCAGCCAAAGCGGGGACCAAGAGACCCAGTACTTC. Protein: CASSQSGDQETQYF.

CDR3 in amino acids: CASSGDRGRDTEAFF. The CDR3 nucleotides are TGTGCCAGCAGCGGGGACAGGGGGAGAGACACTGAAGCTTTCTTT. V usage is TRBV5-4 and J usage is TRBJ1-1; TRBD1 matches at 11 bases. J lost 3 bases, V lost 4 bases, and 5 bases had no gene match. The CDR3 runs to 15 residues. The germline V gene encodes CDR1 SGHNT and CDR2 YYREEE (reference sequence).

This chain connects TRBV5-1 to TRBJ2-3; the match to TRBD2 covers 12 bases. Germline V gene data show CDR1 as SGHRS and CDR2 as YFSETQ. The length of the CDR3 is 16 residues. V lost 4 bases, J lost 2 bases, and 5 bases stayed unmatched. The CDR3 region is CASSPGTSGFTDTQYF. CDR3 coding DNA: TGCGCCAGCAGCCCCGGGACTAGCGGGTTCACAGATACGCAGTATTTT.

The rearrangement links TRBV15 to TRBJ1-6, with 7 bases fitting TRBD1. V lost 0 bases and J lost 6; bases outside the gene matches: 5. The CDR3 is 16 residues long. Germline CDR1 LNHNV, CDR2 YYDKDF (reference sequence). In nucleotides, the CDR3 is TGTGCCACCAGCAGAGATACAGGGGCCGCTAATTCACCCCTCCACTTT. Residues: CATSRDTGAANSPLHF.

The gene calls are TRBV4-3 and TRBJ1-1; D perhaps matches TRBD1 (5 bases). The CDR3 runs to 14 residues. V was shortened by 4 bases and J by 6 bases, with 15 bases between the two germline ends. CDR1 and CDR2 from the germline V gene are LGHNA and YSLEER. CDR3: CASSPTVAGAEAFF. CDR3 bases: TGCGCCAGCAGCCCGACAGTTGCTGGGGCTGAAGCTTTCTTT.

This clone turned up a few times. The rearrangement uses TRBV4-3 and TRBJ1-2; D might be TRBD1 (5 bases). The CDR3 sequence is 12 residues long. Germline V gives CDR1 LGHNA, CDR2 YSLEER. The V end was cut by 4 bases, the J end by 7 bases, with 10 bases between. The CDR3 reads CASSLGGLGYTF. In DNA, the CDR3 is TGCGCCAGCAGCCTGGGGGGTCTTGGCTACACCTTC.

This sequence joins TRBV4-1 and TRBJ2-2, with a tentative D call TRBD1 (5 bases). CDR3 length equals 13 residues. CDR1 and CDR2 (germline): MGHRA, YSYEKL. Trimming took 3 bases from V and 6 from J, leaving 8 bases between them. CDR3 sequence reads: CASSHSGSGELFF. The CDR3, as DNA: TGCGCCAGCAGCCATTCAGGGTCCGGGGAGCTGTTTTTT.

This clone turned up a few times. The chain combines TRBV4-1 with TRBJ2-3; a possible D gene is TRBD2 (6 bases). CDR1 MGHRA and CDR2 YSYEKL come from the germline V gene. The CDR3 extends over 15 amino acids. V was trimmed by 4 bases and J by 0 bases, leaving 11 bases between them. The CDR3 protein is CASSPGSASTDTQYF. CDR3 in DNA: TGCGCCAGCAGCCCCGGGAGCGCTAGCACAGATACGCAGTATTTT.

The genes are TRBV28 and TRBJ1-1, with TRBD1 as a possible D gene (5 bases). This CDR3 contains 14 residues. The germline gives CDR1 MDHEN, CDR2 SYDVKM. Trimming left V 7 bases short and J 0 bases short, with 12 bases between. CDR3 amino acids: CASKQGGMNTEAFF. In nucleotides, the CDR3 is TGTGCCAGCAAGCAGGGAGGGATGAACACTGAAGCTTTCTTT.

The chain employs TRBV5-1 and TRBJ2-7; maybe TRBD2 (6 bases). Germline V gene lookup returns CDR1 SGHRS and CDR2 YFSETQ. The V end was cut by 0 bases, the J end by 4 bases, with 14 bases between. This CDR3 region has 15 residues. In nucleotides, the CDR3 is TGCGCCAGCAGCTTGGTCCCGGGAGAGGTGTACGAGCAGTACTTC. Translation: CASSLVPGEVYEQYF.

J is TRBJ2-7 and V is TRBV6-5, with TRBD2 matching 8 bases. CDR1 and CDR2 from the germline V gene are MNHEY and SVGAGI. There are 13 residues in the CDR3. The V gene end was trimmed by 0 bases and the J gene end by 6 bases; junction bases not matched to a gene: 1. CDR3 nucleotide sequence: TGTGCCAGCAGTTACTCCGGGGGGGCCGAGCAGTACTTC. It codes for CASSYSGGAEQYF.

Worth noting for this clone: A junction end diverges from the germline sequence, so it may reflect a read error. This rearrangement joins TRBV19 to TRBJ1-4; maybe TRBD1 (6 bases). From germline, CDR1 is LNHDA and CDR2 SQIVND (reference sequence). The CDR3 covers 13 residues. CDR3 nucleotides: TGTGCCAGCAGTACAGGGTTTATCGAAAAACTGTTTTTT. It is translated as CASSTGFIEKLFF.

The rearrangement joins TRBV7-2 to TRBJ1-4, with TRBD1 identical over 7 bases. CDR3 length: 17 amino acids. The germline V gene has CDR1 SGHTA and CDR2 FQGNSA. V lost 1 base and J lost 0; bases outside the gene matches: 5. CDR3 sequence (DNA): TGTGCCAGCAGCTTAGAGTATGGGACAGCAACTAATGAAAAACTGTTTTTT. Translation gives CASSLEYGTATNEKLFF.

The J gene is TRBJ1-2, the V gene TRBV29-1, with 9 nucleotides matching TRBD1. The V gene end was trimmed by 3 bases and the J gene end by 8 bases; junction bases not matched to a gene: 13. CDR3 length: 15 residues. Germline assignment: CDR1 SQVTM and CDR2 ANQGSEA. CDR3 in DNA: TGCAGCGTTGACCGGAGCGACAGGGGGTGGGGCGGCTACACCTTC. It is translated as CSVDRSDRGWGGYTF.

The V call is TRBV6-5, the J call TRBJ2-3, with D possibly TRBD2 on 6 matching bases. With 9 bases removed from V and 7 bases from J, the gap between germline ends came to 8 bases. The CDR3 loop spans 10 amino acids. Looked up from germline, CDR1 is MNHEY and CDR2 is SVGAGI. In nucleotides, the CDR3 is TGTGCCAGTGGGGGGAATACGCAGTATTTT. Translating gives CASGGNTQYF.

The chain combines TRBV5-4 with TRBJ1-2; TRBD1 might be the D (6 bases). Germline V gene sequence: CDR1 SGHNT, CDR2 YYREEE (reference sequence). Trimming removed 1 base at V and 3 bases at J, with 7 bases between. This CDR3 comprises 13 residues. The CDR3 protein is CASSLNRDYGYTF. The CDR3 DNA sequence: TGTGCCAGCAGCTTGAACAGGGACTATGGCTACACCTTC.

V and J are TRBV28 and TRBJ1-2; 11 positions agree with TRBD1. The V and J ends lost 6 bases and 7 bases, in that order; junction bases with no gene match: 10. Germline V gives CDR1 MDHEN, CDR2 SYDVKM. The CDR3 sequence is 15 residues long. CDR3: CASSPGTGGSGGYTF. For the CDR3, the DNA is TGTGCCAGCAGCCCCGGGACAGGGGGTAGCGGTGGCTACACCTTC.

The chain combines TRBV6-6 with TRBJ2-7; 7 nucleotides match TRBD1. The germline gives CDR1 MNHNY, CDR2 SVGAGI (reference sequence). There are 13 residues in the CDR3. The ends lost 6 bases at V and 5 bases at J; junction bases unmatched: 7. CDR3 sequence: CASRRQGDDEQYF. In nucleotides, the CDR3 is TGTGCCAGCAGGCGACAGGGCGACGACGAGCAGTACTTC.

The chain recombines TRBV27 with TRBJ1-2; D not resolved. Trimming stripped 0 bases from V and 6 bases from J, with 17 bases between. Germline assignment: CDR1 MNHEY and CDR2 SMNVEV (reference sequence). The CDR3 spans 16 residues. CDR3 nucleotides: TGTGCCAGCAGTTTATCCCCCACCGGCGGCCGCCATGGCTACACCTTC. It is translated as CASSLSPTGGRHGYTF.

The CDR3 is CASSFSYGYTF. CDR3 nucleotides: TGTGCCAGCAGTTTTAGCTATGGCTACACCTTC. The rearrangement uses TRBV12-3 or TRBV12-4 and TRBJ1-2; D unresolved. The CDR3 covers 11 residues. The V end was cut by 3 bases, the J end by 4 bases, with 3 bases between.

This clone was seen a few times. V is TRBV19 and J is TRBJ2-5; 8 bases agree with TRBD2. V dropped 4 bases and J dropped 2; count of bases not matched to a gene: 12. The CDR3 totals 17 residues. Germline CDR1 is LNHDA and CDR2 is SQIVND (reference sequence). CDR3 bases: TGTGCCAGTAGTAATTGGGCCGGAGCGGGAGTTCAAGAGACCCAGTACTTC. It translates to CASSNWAGAGVQETQYF.

This chain uses TRBV4-2 with TRBJ2-1, with D perhaps TRBD1 (5 bases). The CDR3 loop spans 15 amino acids. CDR1 is LGHNA and CDR2 is YNFKEQ in the germline V gene. V lost 7 bases to trimming and J lost 0 bases, with 13 bases between them. In nucleotides, the CDR3 is TGTGCCAGCACCCCAGGGTACGGCTCCTACAATGAGCAGTTCTTC. It specifies CASTPGYGSYNEQFF.

This chain connects TRBV12-5 to TRBJ2-7, with 7 positions matching TRBD1. The trim removed 6 bases at V and 1 base at J, leaving 3 bases unmatched. The CDR3 runs 13 residues. Germline V lookup: CDR1 LGHNT, CDR2 FRNRAP. CDR3 in DNA: TGTGCTAGTGGCGGGACAGCGTCCTACGAGCAGTACTTC. Its protein is CASGGTASYEQYF.

This clone was recorded a few times. The gene calls are TRBV24-1 and TRBJ1-5, with D perhaps TRBD1 (5 bases). CDR3 size: 14 residues. V was clipped by 4 bases and J by 6 bases, with 12 bases between them. Germline CDR1 is KGHDR and CDR2 is SFDVKD. The chain's CDR3 is CATSENGALQPQHF. As DNA, the CDR3 is TGTGCCACCAGTGAGAATGGGGCCCTTCAGCCCCAGCATTTT.